Following are 26 T cell receptor beta chains from one sample sequenced in a study of identical twins' blood T cells. TCRdb analysed the 5' RACE reads with MiXCR anew, one entry per CDR3 protein. The sample shows 300,000 to 400,000 distinct CDR3 sequences, under 30% of them seen only once. Specimen: PBMCs. The receptors originated from a woman aged 18 to 55 in good health.

The chain recombines TRBV7-8 with TRBJ1-2; 8 bases are shared with TRBD1. This CDR3 comprises 15 residues. Germline values: CDR1 SGHVS, CDR2 FQNEAQ. Unmatched junction bases numbered 10, after V lost 5 bases and J lost 5 bases. In DNA, the CDR3 is TGTGCCAGCAGCCTCCGGGACAGGTCCCATTATGGCTACACCTTC. Translation gives CASSLRDRSHYGYTF.

This sequence joins TRBV20-1 and TRBJ2-3; the match to TRBD2 covers 7 bases. Per the germline V gene, CDR1 is DFQATT and CDR2 is SNEGSKA (reference sequence). V was pared by 7 bases and J by 6 bases, with 16 bases of the junction left unmatched. The CDR3 covers 15 residues. The CDR3 spells CSGKLPGGGADTQYF. For the CDR3, the DNA is TGCAGTGGCAAACTTCCGGGAGGCGGTGCTGATACGCAGTATTTT.

This clonotype was seen a handful of times. The rearrangement links TRBV7-9 to TRBJ2-1; 9 bases agree with TRBD2. The CDR3 loop spans 17 amino acids. CDR1 SEHNR and CDR2 FQNEAQ come from the germline V gene (reference sequence). Losses at the gene ends were 4 bases for V and 0 bases for J; bases not matched to a gene: 7. CDR3 protein: CASSSRLADTSYNEQFF. Here the CDR3 DNA reads TGTGCCAGCAGCTCCAGACTAGCGGATACCTCCTACAATGAGCAGTTCTTC.

The chain is built from TRBV6-2 or TRBV6-3 and TRBJ1-5; D is unclear. CDR1 MNHEY and CDR2 SVGEGT come from the germline V gene. Trimming took off 5 bases at V and 4 bases at J, with 9 bases between the two ends. This CDR3 is 13 amino acids long. CDR3 amino acids: CASSRERNQPQHF. CDR3 coding DNA: TGTGCCAGCAGTAGGGAGAGAAATCAGCCCCAGCATTTT.

The table lists this clonotype with many counts. The gene calls are TRBV20-1 and TRBJ1-5; D perhaps matches TRBD1 (6 bases). The ends were cut back, 7 bases at V and 7 bases at J, with 17 bases in the middle. Germline assignment: CDR1 DFQATT and CDR2 SNEGSKA (reference sequence). The CDR3 extends over 13 amino acids. The CDR3 nucleotides read TGCAGTGTTCAAGGGGGGGTAAGACAGCCCCAGCATTTT. It translates to CSVQGGVRQPQHF.

This clonotype was seen repeatedly, ten times or more. In nucleotides, the CDR3 is TGTGCCAGCAGTTCTACCAACGCGGGTGCAACTAATGAAAAACTGTTTTTT. It specifies CASSSTNAGATNEKLFF. The V and J genes are TRBV6-5 and TRBJ1-4; D gene uncertain. Trimming pared 4 bases from V and 0 bases from J, leaving 15 bases between. Germline CDR1 MNHEY, CDR2 SVGAGI. The CDR3 loop spans 17 amino acids.

This clonotype has a count of ten or more. The rearrangement uses TRBV6-2 or TRBV6-3 and TRBJ2-1; TRBD1 matches 8 bases. The junction had 4 bases not matched to a gene; V was cut back by 2 bases and J by 7 bases. The V gene's germline CDR1 is MNHEY and CDR2 SVGEGT. The CDR3 consists of 14 residues. The DNA of the CDR3 is TGTGCCAGCAGTTACGGACAGGGAGTGAATGAGCAGTTCTTC. Translating gives CASSYGQGVNEQFF.

This clonotype was seen only a few times. V gene TRBV20-1 combines with J gene TRBJ2-1; D is unclear. Germline values: CDR1 DFQATT, CDR2 SNEGSKA (reference sequence). The CDR3 has 13 residues. V was shortened by 0 bases and J by 2 bases, with 5 bases between the two germline ends. For the CDR3, the DNA is TGCAGTGCTAGAGAGGACCCCTACAATGAGCAGTTCTTC. It translates to CSAREDPYNEQFF.

The chain recombines TRBV20-1 with TRBJ1-1; weak D call: TRBD1 (5 bases). There are 14 residues in the CDR3. V lost 0 bases to trimming and J lost 1 base, with 9 bases between them. CDR1 and CDR2 (germline): DFQATT, SNEGSKA (reference sequence). As DNA, the CDR3 is TGCAGTGCTAGAGACACAGGATGGAACACTGAAGCTTTCTTT. Amino acids: CSARDTGWNTEAFF.

The J gene is TRBJ2-2, the V gene TRBV3-1; D gene ambiguous. V dropped 4 bases and J dropped 6 bases, with 18 bases sitting between them. This CDR3 spans 16 amino acids. The germline CDR1 and CDR2 sequences are LGHDT and YNNKEL (reference sequence). CDR3 bases: TGTGCCAGCAGCCCGGTCCTACAGATCGGTCCCGGGGAGCTGTTTTTT. Translating gives CASSPVLQIGPGELFF.

Many counts were recorded for this clonotype. The CDR3 loop reads CAWSLVGTRAFF. CDR3 nucleotides: TGTGCCTGGAGTCTCGTCGGGACAAGGGCTTTCTTT. V is TRBV30 and J is TRBJ1-1; D perhaps matches TRBD1 (6 bases). CDR3 length: 12 amino acids. Germline CDR1 reads GTSNPN; CDR2 reads SVGIG (reference sequence). V was shortened by 2 bases and J by 11 bases, with 15 bases between the two germline ends.

This clonotype has only a few counts. The chain is built from TRBV2 and TRBJ1-1; D gene unclear. V shed 0 bases and J shed 11 bases, with 7 bases lying between them. Looked up from germline, CDR1 is SNHLY and CDR2 is FYNNEI. This CDR3 comprises 11 residues. The CDR3 region is CASSEALRAFF. CDR3 bases: TGTGCCAGCAGTGAAGCACTGCGGGCTTTCTTT.

This clonotype was counted a few times. The chain recombines TRBV29-1 with TRBJ2-1; weak D call: TRBD1 (5 bases). The ends were cut back, 6 bases at V and 5 bases at J, with 8 bases in the middle. CDR1 and CDR2 from the germline V gene are SQVTM and ANQGSEA. This CDR3 comprises 11 residues. CDR3 nucleotides: TGCAGCGTAAGACAGAACAATGAGCAGTTCTTC. This encodes CSVRQNNEQFF.

This clonotype was seen a handful of times. The gene calls are TRBV5-1 and TRBJ2-1, with TRBD1 identical over 9 bases. Germline values: CDR1 SGHRS, CDR2 YFSETQ. V dropped 6 bases and J dropped 8; count of bases not matched to a gene: 6. The CDR3 loop spans 13 amino acids. The chain's CDR3 is CASTRQGVDEQFF. CDR3 in DNA: TGCGCCAGCACAAGACAGGGGGTCGATGAGCAGTTCTTC.

The chain links TRBV2 to TRBJ2-3; perhaps D is TRBD1 or TRBD2 (6 bases each). Trimming cost V 5 bases and J 3 bases, with 18 bases left between them. Germline CDR1 is SNHLY and CDR2 is FYNNEI. The CDR3 is 16 residues long. This CDR3 reads CASSFLGGSLTDTQYF. CDR3 coding DNA: TGTGCCAGCAGTTTCCTCGGGGGCTCTTTGACAGATACGCAGTATTTT. Full variable domain (outside the CDR3, taken from reference TRBV2 and TRBJ2-3): EPEVTQTPSHQVTQMGQEVILRCVPISNHLYFYWYRQILGQKVEFLVSFYNNEISEKSEIFDDQFSVERPDGSNFTLKIRSTKLEDSAMYFCASSFLGGSLTDTQYFGPGTRLTVL.

V is TRBV5-6 and J is TRBJ2-7, with no clear D. The germline V and J ends were trimmed by 3 bases and 7 bases, with 17 bases remaining between them. This CDR3 is built from 14 residues. CDR1 and CDR2 from the germline V gene are SGHDT and YYEEEE. CDR3 amino acids: CASSYSGPSAEQYF. In nucleotides, the CDR3 is TGTGCCAGCAGCTACTCCGGGCCCTCAGCGGAGCAGTACTTC.

This clonotype occurred a few times. V usage is TRBV7-9 and J usage is TRBJ1-1; D gene uncertain. Deletions cut 4 bases from V and 6 bases from J, with 12 bases between. The length of the CDR3 is 13 residues. Germline V gene lookup returns CDR1 SEHNR and CDR2 FQNEAQ (reference sequence). The CDR3 DNA follows: TGTGCCAGCAGCTCCGCGGGCCTTTCTGAAGCTTTCTTT. As protein: CASSSAGLSEAFF.

The sample holds one count of this clonotype. This clone may be a read error of a much larger clone one base away. The conserved phenylalanine or tryptophan is not found at the CDR3 terminus, so this likely reflects a read error. This chain joins TRBV25-1 and TRBJ2-4; 8 positions match TRBD2. There are 16 residues in the CDR3. Germline lookup yields CDR1 MGHDK and CDR2 SYGVNS. J was trimmed by 5 bases and V by 2 bases; bases with no gene match: 8. CDR3 protein: CASSEVIGRGENIQYL. The CDR3 region has the DNA TGTGCCAGCAGTGAAGTTATAGGGCGGGGGGAAAACATTCAGTACCTC.

Points on this clonotype: A much larger clone differs by one base, so this may be a read error. The rearrangement joins TRBV9 to TRBJ1-1, with D hard to call. V dropped 3 bases and J dropped 6 bases, with 18 bases sitting between them. This CDR3 region has 15 residues. The V gene's germline CDR1 is SGDLS and CDR2 YYNGEE. CDR3 sequence: CASSEGWGLDSEAFF. The CDR3 nucleotides are TGTGCCAGCAGCGAAGGATGGGGATTAGACTCTGAAGCTTTCTTT. The variable domain in full, with the rest retrieved from reference TRBV9 and TRBJ1-1, is DSGVTQTPKHLITATGQRVTLRCSPRSGDLSVYWYQQSLDQGLQFLIQYYNGEERAKGNILERFSAQQFPDLHSELNLSSLELGDSALYFCASSEGWGLDSEAFFGQGTRLTVV.

This chain connects TRBV7-3 to TRBJ2-1; D gene unclear. Germline assignment: CDR1 SGHTA and CDR2 FQGTGA. Trimming pared 5 bases from V and 7 bases from J, leaving 12 bases between. CDR3 length: 13 amino acids. The CDR3 loop reads CASSPMDLNEQFF. For the CDR3, the DNA is TGTGCCAGCAGCCCCATGGACCTGAATGAGCAGTTCTTC. The full variable domain, with the rest looked up from reference TRBV7-3 and TRBJ2-1, is GAGVSQTPSNKVTEKGKYVELRCDPISGHTALYWYRQSLGQGPEFLIYFQGTGAADDSGLPNDRFFAVRPEGSVSTLKIQRTERGDSAVYLCASSPMDLNEQFFGPGTRLTVL.

J is TRBJ1-5 and V is TRBV20-1; D is ambiguous. This CDR3 has 12 amino acids. V lost 2 bases to trimming and J lost 4 bases, with 6 bases between them. Germline V CDR1 and CDR2: DFQATT, SNEGSKA (reference sequence). The CDR3 DNA reads as TGCAGTGCTAGAAGACAAAATCAGCCCCAGCATTTT. Translating it yields CSARRQNQPQHF.

To note about this clonotype: It may be a read error: a sequence one base away is much more abundant. The J gene is TRBJ2-5, the V gene TRBV29-1; TRBD2 matches 15 bases. CDR1 and CDR2 from the germline V gene are SQVTM and ANQGSEA. V was pared by 7 bases and J by 2 bases, with 11 bases of the junction left unmatched. CDR3 length: 17 residues. Here the CDR3 DNA reads TGCAGCGCCGAAGGACTAGCGGGGGGGTCGTGGCAAGAGACCCAGTACTTC. It yields the protein CSAEGLAGGSWQETQYF.

V usage is TRBV12-3 or TRBV12-4 and J usage is TRBJ1-2; maybe TRBD1 (5 bases). The length of the CDR3 is 14 residues. V lost 1 base to trimming and J lost 7 bases, with 13 bases between them. CDR3 loop: CASSLGNRGGGYTF. The CDR3 DNA is TGTGCCAGCAGTTTAGGGAACCGCGGGGGTGGCTACACCTTC.

A note on this clonotype: Since a much larger clone is just one base distant, this may be a read error. The chain's CDR3 is CASSLAGVDRPEQFF. The CDR3 DNA sequence: TGTGCCAGCAGCTTAGCGGGAGTAGACCGGCCTGAGCAGTTCTTC. The genes are TRBV13 and TRBJ2-1; tentatively, D is TRBD2 (6 bases). The CDR3 runs to 15 residues. Per germline, CDR1 PRHDT and CDR2 FYEKMQ (reference sequence). V dropped 1 base and J dropped 9 bases, with 16 bases sitting between them. Full variable domain (rest looked up from reference TRBV13 and TRBJ2-1): AAGVIQSPRHLIKEKRETATLKCYPIPRHDTVYWYQQGPGQDPQFLISFYEKMQSDKGSIPDRFSAQQFSDYHSELNMSSLELGDSALYFCASSLAGVDRPEQFFGPGTRLTVL.

In this sample, this clonotype turned up a few times. The genes are TRBV4-1 and TRBJ2-2; D unresolved. The CDR3 runs to 19 residues. The germline gives CDR1 MGHRA, CDR2 YSYEKL. The V end was cut by 0 bases, the J end by 1 base, with 18 bases between. CDR3 nucleotides: TGCGCCAGCAGCCAAGATTACCGTGAGACCTATCAGAACACCGGGGAGCTGTTTTTT. As protein: CASSQDYRETYQNTGELFF.

V gene TRBV9 combines with J gene TRBJ2-7; TRBD1 agrees at 9 bases. CDR3 length: 15 residues. The V gene end was trimmed by 2 bases and the J gene end by 2 bases; junction bases not matched to a gene: 5. Germline CDR1 SGDLS, CDR2 YYNGEE. The CDR3 DNA sequence: TGTGCCAGCAGCGTGGGGACAGGGAGACCCTACGAGCAGTACTTC. It yields the protein CASSVGTGRPYEQYF.